Each of the 10 T cell receptor beta chains below was sequenced from the same sample in a study of immune aging and cytomegalovirus after organ transplant. No antigen has been identified for these receptors. Stated time point: five sample-tagged time points from pre-transplant (day -1) to day 368 post-transplant, pooled. Cells were captured in microwells, and libraries were made with BD Rhapsody targeted mRNA and AbSeq chemistry. TCRdb reprocessed the single-cell sequencing reads via MiXCR and lists one record per CDR3 protein. The sample holds more than 20,000 distinct CDR3 sequences, just over 35% seen once. Sequenced here: CMV peptide-activated CD4+ and CD8+ T cells sorted from blood, sampled at five time points, pooled. Subset indicated: sorted CD8+CD137+ and CD4+CD154+ T cells after about 12 h CMV IE-1 peptide stimulation. These receptors were taken from a female donor who had a heart transplant and CMV viremia.

In regard to this clonotype: Possible read error: a much larger clone is one base away. V and J are TRBV6-6 and TRBJ2-1; TRBD2 agrees at 10 bases. The CDR3 is 14 residues long. Looked up from germline, CDR1 is MNHNY and CDR2 is SVGAGI (reference sequence). DNA for the CDR3: TGTGCCAGCAGCCCTAGCGGGAGTAACGCTGAGCGGTTCTTC. This translates into CASSPSGSNAERFF.

This clonotype is labeled as medium-sized. This chain joins TRBV28 and TRBJ1-2; 7 positions agree with TRBD1. The CDR3 covers 15 residues. Germline V CDR1 and CDR2: MDHEN, SYDVKM. With 8 bases clipped from V and 7 bases from J, the junction kept 16 bases outside the gene matches. The CDR3 nucleotides are TGTGCCAGCGGCACGATCCCAAACAGGGGCCGTGGCTACACCTTC. Its protein product is CASGTIPNRGRGYTF.

This chain links TRBV24-1 with TRBJ1-5, with D perhaps TRBD1 (5 bases). V lost 3 bases, J lost 6 bases, and 5 bases lay in between. The CDR3 is 12 residues long. Looked up from germline, CDR1 is KGHDR and CDR2 is SFDVKD. CDR3 DNA sequence: TGTGCCACCAGTGATCAGGGTCAGCCCCAGCATTTT. This gives the protein CATSDQGQPQHF.

The chain joins TRBV6-1 to TRBJ2-7; 11 bases are a match to TRBD2. Germline V gives CDR1 MNHNS, CDR2 SASEGT. The CDR3 consists of 16 residues. The ends lost 4 bases at V and 3 bases at J; junction bases unmatched: 8. CDR3 sequence (DNA): TGTGCCAGCAGTGGTACCTTAGCGGGGGGGTACTACGAGCAGTACTTC. Its protein product is CASSGTLAGGYYEQYF.

This chain connects TRBV18 to TRBJ2-3; D may be TRBD1 (6 bases). Germline CDR1 and CDR2: KGHSH and LQKENI. The CDR3 contains 16 residues. V shed 5 bases and J shed 0 bases, with 15 bases lying between them. CDR3 bases: TGTGCCAGCTCAGATCCAAGGACAGCAAGCACAGATACGCAGTATTTT. The encoded protein is CASSDPRTASTDTQYF.

V and J are TRBV7-8 and TRBJ2-7, with 9 bases identical to TRBD1. This CDR3 is 14 amino acids long. CDR1 is SGHVS, CDR2 FQNEAQ, per germline. Trimming at V came to 6 bases and at J to 5 bases, leaving 8 bases not matched to a gene. The CDR3 bases are TGTGCCAGCAGGTACCGGGACAGGGACCACGAGCAGTACTTC. The encoded protein is CASRYRDRDHEQYF.

In this sample, this clonotype turned up a few times. The chain carries TRBV7-9 and TRBJ1-4; no clear D gene. The CDR3 runs to 12 residues. V lost 7 bases, J lost 4 bases, and 7 bases lay in between. The germline CDR1 and CDR2 sequences are SEHNR and FQNEAQ (reference sequence). The CDR3 loop reads CASTLGNEKLFF. As DNA, the CDR3 is TGTGCCAGCACCCTCGGTAATGAAAAACTGTTTTTT. The full variable domain, its missing parts supplied by reference TRBV7-9 and TRBJ1-4, is DTGVSQNPRHKITKRGQNVTFRCDPISEHNRLYWYRQTLGQGPEFLTYFQNEAQLEKSRLLSDRFSAERPKGSFSTLEIQRTEQGDSAMYLCASTLGNEKLFFGSGTQLSVL.

This clonotype was seen many times. A much larger clone lies one base from this, so it may be a read error. This chain uses TRBV6-2 or TRBV6-3 with TRBJ2-3; the D gene is possibly TRBD2 (5 bases). The CDR3 contains 15 residues. The V gene's germline CDR1 is MNHEY and CDR2 SVGEGT. The CDR3 sequence is CASRSLGEGTDTRYF. The CDR3 region has the DNA TGTGCCAGCAGATCTCTGGGAGAGGGCACAGATACGCGGTATTTT.

With respect to this clonotype: The junction and the germline gene differ at one end; a read error may be behind it. The rearrangement links TRBV5-1 to TRBJ2-7; 8 bases line up with TRBD1. Germline-derived CDR1 and CDR2 are SGHRS and YFSETQ. CDR3 size: 15 residues. In nucleotides, the CDR3 is TGCGCCAGCAGCTCACAGGGGGGCAACTCCTACGAGCAGTGCTTC. Amino acids: CASSSQGGNSYEQCF. Full variable domain (missing parts from reference TRBV5-1 and TRBJ2-7): KAGVTQTPRYLIKTRGQQVTLSCSPISGHRSVSWYQQTPGQGLQFLFEYFSETQRNKGNFPGRFSGRQFSNSRSEMNVSTLELGDSALYLCASSSQGGNSYEQCFGPGTRLTVT.

This sequence joins TRBV6-2 or TRBV6-3 and TRBJ1-2; D remains unclear. Germline V CDR1 and CDR2: MNHEY, SVGEGT. The length of the CDR3 is 15 residues. The ends were cut back, 5 bases at V and 0 bases at J, with 13 bases in the middle. CDR3 in amino acids: CASSPPLVPNYGYTF. CDR3 nucleotide sequence: TGTGCCAGCAGTCCTCCCTTGGTCCCTAACTATGGCTACACCTTC.